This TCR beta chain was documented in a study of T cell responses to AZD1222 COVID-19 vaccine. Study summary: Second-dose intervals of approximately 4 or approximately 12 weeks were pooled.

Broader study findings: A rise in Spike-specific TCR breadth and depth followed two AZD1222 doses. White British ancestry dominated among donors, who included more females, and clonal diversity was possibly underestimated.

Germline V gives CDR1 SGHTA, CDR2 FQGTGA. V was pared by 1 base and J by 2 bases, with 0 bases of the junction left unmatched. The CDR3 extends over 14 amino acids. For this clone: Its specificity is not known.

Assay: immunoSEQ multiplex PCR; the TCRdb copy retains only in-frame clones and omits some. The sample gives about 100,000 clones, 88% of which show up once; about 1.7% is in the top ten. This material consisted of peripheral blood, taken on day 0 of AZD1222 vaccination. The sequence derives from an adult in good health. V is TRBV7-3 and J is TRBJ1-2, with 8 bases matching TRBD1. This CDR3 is CASSLRDRNYGYTF. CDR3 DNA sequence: TGTGCCAGCAGCTTAAGGGACAGGAACTATGGCTACACCTTC.